In its sample, the clone carrying this T cell receptor beta chain was seen many times. The TCR beta CDR3 regions underwent amplification from RNA transcripts. Amplification began with first-round RT-PCR using HTBI primers, then second-round multiplex PCR was performed. TCRdb fed the multiplex PCR reads into MiXCR, producing one record per CDR3 protein. The data hold 200,000 to 250,000 distinct CDR3 sequences, with about 22% observed a single time. This specimen comes from a study of Graves' ophthalmopathy and Graves' hyperthyroidism. With 4 bases clipped from V and 5 bases from J, the junction kept 5 bases outside the gene matches. Germline lookup yields CDR1 SEHNR and CDR2 FQNEAQ (reference sequence). The CDR3 totals 14 residues.

The sequencing sample was made of peripheral blood. The origin of this receptor is a woman aged 50 to 65 with Graves' ophthalmopathy. V is TRBV7-9 and J is TRBJ2-7; TRBD2 matches at 10 bases. In DNA, the CDR3 is TGTGCCAGCAGCTGGGGACTAGCGACCCACGAGCAGTACTTC. Its protein is CASSWGLATHEQYF.